Sequencing of this T cell receptor beta chain was carried out in a study of blood T cell repertoires in COVID-19. Looking at the study overall: Collection of acute and convalescent COVID-19 samples took place in the United States, Italy and Spain. Sample material is recorded as cDNA or gDNA derived from T cells, B-cell-depleted T cells, or PBMCs.

In the authors' workflow: Researchers report that nucleated cell counts were estimated from reference gene primer amplification. TCRdb keeps only in-frame clones here, not all; method: immunoSEQ multiplex PCR. D and trimming were read from the DNA, whereas the V and J calls and clone size are those reported in that table. The sample holds approximately 240,000 clones, nearly 90% seen once. Sequenced input: peripheral blood. This sequence originates from a woman in her late teens or twenties who had recovered from COVID-19.

CDR3 coding DNA: TGTGCCAGCAGCCCGAGGGGAGGGGACACCGGGGAGCTGTTTTTT. This codes for CASSPRGGDTGELFF. V is TRBV11-3 and J is TRBJ2-2; 7 positions agree with TRBD2. Germline V gene sequence: CDR1 SGHNT, CDR2 YENEEA. J gave up 3 bases and V 5 bases, and 6 bases lay outside the gene matches. This CDR3 region has 15 residues.